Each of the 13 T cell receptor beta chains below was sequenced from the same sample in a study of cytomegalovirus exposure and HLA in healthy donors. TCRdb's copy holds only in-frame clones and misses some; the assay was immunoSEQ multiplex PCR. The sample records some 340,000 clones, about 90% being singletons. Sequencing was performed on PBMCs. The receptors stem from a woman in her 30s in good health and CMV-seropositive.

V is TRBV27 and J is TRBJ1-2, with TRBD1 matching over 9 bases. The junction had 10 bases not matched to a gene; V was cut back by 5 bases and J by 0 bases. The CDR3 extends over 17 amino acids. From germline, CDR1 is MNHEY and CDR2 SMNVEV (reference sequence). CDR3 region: CASSTRDRAGPNYGYTF. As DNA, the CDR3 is TGTGCCAGCAGTACCCGGGACAGGGCTGGACCTAACTATGGCTACACCTTC.

DNA for the CDR3: TGTGCCAGCAGTGCAGGGACTAGCGGAAACCTTTACACAGATACGCAGTATTTT. As protein: CASSAGTSGNLYTDTQYF. The chain has TRBV6-1 and TRBJ2-3; 11 bases are a match to TRBD2. Trimming cost V 4 bases and J 2 bases; bases outside gene matches: 11. Germline V gene data show CDR1 as MNHNS and CDR2 as SASEGT. There are 18 residues in the CDR3.

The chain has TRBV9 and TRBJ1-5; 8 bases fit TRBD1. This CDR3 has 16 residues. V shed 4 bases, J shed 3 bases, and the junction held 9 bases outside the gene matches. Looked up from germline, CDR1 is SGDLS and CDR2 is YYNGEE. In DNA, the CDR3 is TGTGCCAGCAGCCCAGGACAGGGAGGCCTCAATCAGCCCCAGCATTTT. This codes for CASSPGQGGLNQPQHF.

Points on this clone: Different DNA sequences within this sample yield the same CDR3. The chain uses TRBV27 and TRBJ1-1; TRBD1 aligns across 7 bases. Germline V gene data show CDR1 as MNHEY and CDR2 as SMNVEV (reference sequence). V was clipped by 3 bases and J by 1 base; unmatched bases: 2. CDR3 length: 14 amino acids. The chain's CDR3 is CASSFGTANTEAFF. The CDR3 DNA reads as TGTGCCAGCAGTTTTGGGACAGCGAACACTGAAGCTTTCTTT.

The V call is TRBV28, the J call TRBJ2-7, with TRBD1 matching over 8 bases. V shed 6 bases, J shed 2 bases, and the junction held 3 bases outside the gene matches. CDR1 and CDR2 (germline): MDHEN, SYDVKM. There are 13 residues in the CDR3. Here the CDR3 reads CASRGGQAYEQYF. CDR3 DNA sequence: TGTGCCAGCAGGGGGGGACAGGCCTACGAGCAGTACTTC.

The CDR3 loop reads CASSFRLAGGNEQFF. CDR3 sequence (DNA): TGTGCCAGCAGTTTTAGGCTAGCGGGAGGGAATGAGCAGTTCTTC. The V and J genes are TRBV27 and TRBJ2-1, with 12 bases fitting TRBD2. J was trimmed by 7 bases and V by 3 bases; bases with no gene match: 4. The V gene's germline CDR1 is MNHEY and CDR2 SMNVEV (reference sequence). The CDR3 covers 15 residues.

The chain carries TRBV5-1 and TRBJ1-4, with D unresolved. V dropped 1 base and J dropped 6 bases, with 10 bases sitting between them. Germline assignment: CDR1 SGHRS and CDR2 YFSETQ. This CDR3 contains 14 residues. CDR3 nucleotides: TGCGCCAGCAGCTTGAACAGTGGGGATGAAAAACTGTTTTTT. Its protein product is CASSLNSGDEKLFF.

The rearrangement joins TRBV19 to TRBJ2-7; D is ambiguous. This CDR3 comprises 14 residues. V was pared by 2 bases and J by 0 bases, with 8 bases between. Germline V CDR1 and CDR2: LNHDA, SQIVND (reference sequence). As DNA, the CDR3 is TGTGCCAGTAGTATAAACGCCCTCTCCTACGAGCAGTACTTC. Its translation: CASSINALSYEQYF.

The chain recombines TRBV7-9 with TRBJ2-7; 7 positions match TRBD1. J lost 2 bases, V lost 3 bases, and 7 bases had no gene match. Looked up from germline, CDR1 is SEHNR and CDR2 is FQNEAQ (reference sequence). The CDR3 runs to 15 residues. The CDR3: CASSFRQGSTYEQYF. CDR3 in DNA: TGTGCCAGCAGCTTCCGACAGGGTTCCACCTACGAGCAGTACTTC.

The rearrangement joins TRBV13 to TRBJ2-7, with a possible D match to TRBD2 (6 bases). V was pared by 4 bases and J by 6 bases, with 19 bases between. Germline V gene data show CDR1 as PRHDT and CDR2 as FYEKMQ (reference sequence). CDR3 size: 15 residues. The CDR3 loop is CASSSPGGAGSEQYF. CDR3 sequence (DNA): TGTGCCAGCAGCTCTCCGGGCGGGGCAGGTAGCGAGCAGTACTTC.

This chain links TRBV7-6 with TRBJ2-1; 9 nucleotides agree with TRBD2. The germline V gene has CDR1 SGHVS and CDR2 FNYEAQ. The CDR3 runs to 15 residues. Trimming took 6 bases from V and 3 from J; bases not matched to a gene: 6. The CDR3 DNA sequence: TGTGCCAGCAGTCCTGGGACTAGCTACTACAATGAGCAGTTCTTC. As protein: CASSPGTSYYNEQFF.

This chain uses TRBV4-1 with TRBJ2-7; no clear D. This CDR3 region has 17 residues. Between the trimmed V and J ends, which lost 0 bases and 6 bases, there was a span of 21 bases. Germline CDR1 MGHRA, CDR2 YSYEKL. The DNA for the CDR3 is TGCGCCAGCAGCCAAGATTTTGACCGCCTAGGATTAATCGAGCAGTACTTC. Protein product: CASSQDFDRLGLIEQYF.

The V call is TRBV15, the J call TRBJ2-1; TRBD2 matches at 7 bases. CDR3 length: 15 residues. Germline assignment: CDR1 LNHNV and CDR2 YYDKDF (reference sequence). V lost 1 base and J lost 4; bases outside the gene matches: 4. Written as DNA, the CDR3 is TGTGCCACCAGCAGAGTCGGGGGGAGATACAATGAGCAGTTCTTC. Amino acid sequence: CATSRVGGRYNEQFF.